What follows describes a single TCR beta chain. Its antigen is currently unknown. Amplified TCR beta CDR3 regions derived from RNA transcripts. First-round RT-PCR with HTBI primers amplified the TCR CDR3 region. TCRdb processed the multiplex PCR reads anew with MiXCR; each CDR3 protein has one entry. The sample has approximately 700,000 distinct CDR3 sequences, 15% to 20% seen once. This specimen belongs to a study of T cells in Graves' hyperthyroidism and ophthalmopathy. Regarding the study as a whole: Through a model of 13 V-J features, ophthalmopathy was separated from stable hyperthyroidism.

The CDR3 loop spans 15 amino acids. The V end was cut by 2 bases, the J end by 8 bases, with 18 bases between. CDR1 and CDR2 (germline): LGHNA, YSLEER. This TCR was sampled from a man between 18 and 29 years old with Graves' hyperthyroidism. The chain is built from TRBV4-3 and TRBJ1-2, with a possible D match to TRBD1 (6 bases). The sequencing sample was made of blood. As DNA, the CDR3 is TGCGCCAGCAGCCAACTCGACGGGGGGGCTAACGGCTACACCTTC. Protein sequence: CASSQLDGGANGYTF.